The T cell receptor beta chain described here comes from a study of T cells in narcolepsy. As regards this clone: Antigen unknown.

TCRdb keeps only in-frame clones here, not all; method: immunoSEQ multiplex PCR. The sample carries roughly 25,000 clones, around 63% recorded once. Points from the study as a whole: Healthy controls reportedly lacked the autoreactive clonotypes serially found in patients' blood. Autoreactive clone sequences were missing from some blood memory CD4+ repertoires. Same-patient CSF and blood CD4+ T cell clonotypes included HCRT-specific and TRIB2-specific autoreactive ones.

This sequence originates from a human donor in good health. The specimen sequenced was memory (CD45RA-) CD4+ T cells from blood.

The CDR3 spells CASSLAGTDLEAFF. The CDR3 DNA reads as TGCGCCAGCAGCTTGGCCGGGACTGACCTGGAAGCTTTCTTT. V gene TRBV5-1 combines with J gene TRBJ1-1; weak D call: TRBD1 (5 bases). The CDR3 spans 14 residues. V dropped 0 bases and J dropped 8 bases, with 14 bases sitting between them. Germline CDR1 is SGHRS and CDR2 is YFSETQ.